One T cell receptor beta chain is described in this entry. Its antigen remains unknown. The table came from immunoSEQ multiplex PCR; TCRdb's copy has only in-frame clones and leaves some out. The repertoire holds about 47,000 clones, with about 95% as singletons. This entry is derived from a study of graft-versus-host responses after intestinal transplantation. Study results and caveats: Allograft clonal ratios (graft-versus-host to host-versus-graft) were high in patients who had graft-donor T cell macrochimerism.

The CDR3 runs to 18 residues. The V gene's germline CDR1 is SEHNR and CDR2 FQNEAQ (reference sequence). Trimming pared 5 bases from V and 4 bases from J, leaving 26 bases between. The J gene is TRBJ1-1, the V gene TRBV7-9; no reliable D call. This TCR came from a human patient who received an intestinal transplant, so some T cells may come from the graft donor. The sequencing used PBMCs, collected approximately 360 days after intestinal transplant. DNA of the CDR3: TGTGCCAGCAGCCCCCCCATCTACCGGGTCCTACGGGGCACTGAAGCTTTCTTT. Its translation is CASSPPIYRVLRGTEAFF. The full variable domain, its missing parts supplied by reference TRBV7-9 and TRBJ1-1, is DTGVSQNPRHKITKRGQNVTFRCDPISEHNRLYWYRQTLGQGPEFLTYFQNEAQLEKSRLLSDRFSAERPKGSFSTLEIQRTEQGDSAMYLCASSPPIYRVLRGTEAFFGQGTRLTVV.